Below, 28 T cell receptor beta chains from the same sample are listed, as sequenced in a study of blood T cell repertoires in COVID-19 (dated by TCRdb to about 2020). Library generation was performed with the immunoSEQ multiplex PCR assay. As stored in TCRdb, this immuneACCESS dataset retains in-frame rearrangements with V and J assigned. A fraction of the clones does not appear; measured against another copy, unresolved V genes explain less than half of the discrepancy, and the remainder lacks a known reason. Across this sample there are some 220,000 clones, with approximately 78% seen only once. The top ten constitute 5.2% of the sample. Sequencing input: peripheral blood. Receptors were obtained from a woman in her 70s with COVID-19, enrolled during active disease.

This clone was seen a few times. The J gene is TRBJ2-7, the V gene TRBV6-2 or TRBV6-3, with D possibly TRBD2 on 6 matching bases. The length of the CDR3 is 14 residues. The germline V gene encodes CDR1 MNHEY and CDR2 SVGEGT. V lost 7 bases and J lost 3, with 16 bases in between. CDR3 sequence (DNA): TGTGCCAGCACCCCACTGGGAGGCCTCTACGAGCAGTACTTC. As protein: CASTPLGGLYEQYF.

This sequence joins TRBV29-1 and TRBJ1-2; D gene ambiguous. CDR1 SQVTM and CDR2 ANQGSEA come from the germline V gene. The CDR3 has 16 amino acids. The germline V and J ends were trimmed by 4 bases and 4 bases, with 22 bases remaining between them. This chain's CDR3 is CSVASDPRGGSYGYTF. DNA for the CDR3: TGCAGCGTTGCCAGTGACCCCCGCGGAGGGTCCTATGGCTACACCTTC.

The chain combines TRBV19 with TRBJ2-1, with TRBD2 matching over 9 bases. Germline values: CDR1 LNHDA, CDR2 SQIVND (reference sequence). The CDR3 has 14 residues. Trimming cost V 6 bases and J 6 bases; bases outside gene matches: 6. In DNA, the CDR3 is TGTGCCAGTAGCTCGGGACTAGCTATCAATGAGCAGTTCTTC. It specifies CASSSGLAINEQFF.

The chain recombines TRBV5-1 with TRBJ1-1; D is possibly TRBD1 (6 bases). The V gene's germline CDR1 is SGHRS and CDR2 YFSETQ. CDR3 length: 14 amino acids. Trimming took off 7 bases at V and 4 bases at J, with 17 bases between the two ends. The CDR3 coding sequence is TGCGCCAGCTACGAAGTACTAGGGGGCACTGAAGCTTTCTTT. Residues: CASYEVLGGTEAFF.

V gene TRBV30 combines with J gene TRBJ2-1; D not resolved. Germline-derived CDR1 and CDR2 are GTSNPN and SVGIG (reference sequence). The V end was cut by 4 bases, the J end by 9 bases, with 16 bases between. There are 13 residues in the CDR3. The CDR3 nucleotides are TGTGCCTGGACTGGTTTTGGGCCCGGTGAGCAGTTCTTC. This codes for CAWTGFGPGEQFF.

The chain couples TRBV28 to TRBJ1-1; no clear D gene. The CDR3 sequence is 13 residues long. With 7 bases removed from V and 2 bases from J, the gap between germline ends came to 11 bases. Germline CDR1 reads MDHEN; CDR2 reads SYDVKM. The CDR3 reads CASKAGFNTEAFF. As DNA, the CDR3 is TGTGCCAGCAAGGCGGGATTCAACACTGAAGCTTTCTTT.

The genes are TRBV5-8 and TRBJ2-3; D is possibly TRBD1 (6 bases). This CDR3 spans 15 amino acids. The V gene's germline CDR1 is SGHTS and CDR2 YDEGEE. Trimming left V 4 bases short and J 11 bases short, with 23 bases between. The CDR3 bases are TGTGCCAGCAGCCCGGACTTCCTCCAGGGGAAGCGGCAGTATTTT. Translated: CASSPDFLQGKRQYF.

The rearrangement joins TRBV3-1 (or the pseudogene TRBV3-2) to TRBJ1-1, with 8 positions matching TRBD1. J gave up 5 bases and V 2 bases, and 7 bases lay outside the gene matches. Per the germline V gene, CDR1 is LGHDT and CDR2 is YNNKEL (reference sequence). The CDR3 spans 15 residues. CDR3 nucleotide sequence: TGTGCCAGCAGCCAACTTCGACAGGGGAGGACTGAAGCTTTCTTT. As protein: CASSQLRQGRTEAFF.

This chain uses TRBV3-1 (or the pseudogene TRBV3-2) with TRBJ1-6; D gene ambiguous. The V end was cut by 2 bases, the J end by 0 bases, with 8 bases between. The CDR3 is made up of 16 amino acids. CDR1 is LGHDT, CDR2 YNNKEL, per germline (reference sequence). This CDR3 is CASSQSGSSYNSPLHF. Here the CDR3 DNA reads TGTGCCAGCAGCCAAAGCGGGAGCTCCTATAATTCACCCCTCCACTTT.

The chain carries TRBV18 and TRBJ2-7; TRBD2 aligns across 16 bases. Looked up from germline, CDR1 is KGHSH and CDR2 is LQKENI. V trimming: 0 bases; J trimming: 2 bases; junction bases outside the gene matches: 4. The CDR3 runs to 18 residues. The CDR3 region has the DNA TGTGCCAGCTCACCACCGGGACTAGCGGGAGGGGGAACCTACGAGCAGTACTTC. Its protein product is CASSPPGLAGGGTYEQYF.

J is TRBJ1-5 and V is TRBV6-6; 8 bases align to TRBD1. The CDR3 is 15 amino acids. V was clipped by 4 bases and J by 8 bases; unmatched bases: 10. In germline, CDR1 is MNHNY, CDR2 SVGAGI (reference sequence). The CDR3 protein is CASSLGTGAIKPQHF. The CDR3 region has the DNA TGTGCCAGCAGTTTGGGGACAGGAGCTATCAAGCCCCAGCATTTT.

The J gene is TRBJ1-2, the V gene TRBV30; a weak D match, TRBD1 (5 bases). The V gene's germline CDR1 is GTSNPN and CDR2 SVGIG (reference sequence). V gave up 4 bases and J gave up 7 bases, with 19 bases separating them. The CDR3 extends over 14 amino acids. This CDR3 is CAWMNNVGQRGYTF. Written as DNA, the CDR3 is TGTGCCTGGATGAACAATGTCGGACAACGTGGCTACACCTTC.

This clone was counted a few times. The rearrangement uses TRBV2 and TRBJ2-7, with D maybe TRBD1 (6 bases). The V gene's germline CDR1 is SNHLY and CDR2 FYNNEI. The CDR3 loop spans 14 amino acids. V dropped 6 bases and J dropped 0 bases, with 12 bases sitting between them. CDR3 nucleotide sequence: TGTGCCAGCAGCGCCGGGACATTCTCCTACGAGCAGTACTTC. It encodes CASSAGTFSYEQYF.

The chain recombines TRBV7-8 with TRBJ2-2; the match to TRBD1 covers 8 bases. The V gene's germline CDR1 is SGHVS and CDR2 FQNEAQ. V shed 2 bases, J shed 5 bases, and the junction held 1 base outside the gene matches. The CDR3 spans 14 residues. Here the CDR3 reads CASSLNRGTGELFF. In nucleotides, the CDR3 is TGTGCCAGCAGCTTAAACAGGGGGACCGGGGAGCTGTTTTTT.

The chain carries TRBV28 and TRBJ2-1; TRBD2 aligns across 8 bases. Looked up from germline, CDR1 is MDHEN and CDR2 is SYDVKM. With V trimmed by 8 bases and J by 6 bases, 12 bases remained unmatched. The CDR3 is 15 residues long. CDR3 sequence reads: CASGLSGEWANEQFF. The DNA for the CDR3 is TGTGCCAGCGGTCTTAGCGGGGAGTGGGCCAATGAGCAGTTCTTC.

This clone was counted at least ten times. The genes are TRBV4-2 and TRBJ1-2; D gene ambiguous. V dropped 2 bases and J dropped 2 bases, with 12 bases sitting between them. Germline lookup yields CDR1 LGHNA and CDR2 YNFKEQ. CDR3 size: 15 residues. CDR3 coding DNA: TGTGCCAGCAGCCAATGGCCAGACTGGAACTATGGCTACACCTTC. Its translation is CASSQWPDWNYGYTF.

The gene calls are TRBV19 and TRBJ2-1; 8 bases are shared with TRBD2. The J segment lost 4 bases and the V segment lost 6 bases, leaving 5 bases of the junction unmatched. Germline V lookup: CDR1 LNHDA, CDR2 SQIVND (reference sequence). The CDR3 has 14 residues. This CDR3 reads CASSQRETYNEQFF. The DNA for the CDR3 is TGTGCCAGTAGCCAGCGGGAGACGTACAATGAGCAGTTCTTC.

The chain is built from TRBV6-2 or TRBV6-3 and TRBJ1-1; TRBD1 is a possible D gene (6 bases). This CDR3 is built from 16 residues. The ends were cut back, 3 bases at V and 6 bases at J, with 20 bases in the middle. Germline values: CDR1 MNHEY, CDR2 SVGEGT. CDR3 in DNA: TGTGCCAGCAGTTATCCCCTGGGGGGGGCCAGGGCTGAAGCTTTCTTT. Protein: CASSYPLGGARAEAFF.

V is TRBV5-1 and J is TRBJ2-1; weak D call: TRBD2 (6 bases). V lost 0 bases, J lost 0 bases, and 10 bases lay in between. Looked up from germline, CDR1 is SGHRS and CDR2 is YFSETQ. The CDR3 extends over 16 amino acids. The CDR3 DNA reads as TGCGCCAGCAGCTTGGAGTCCGGGGGCTCCTACAATGAGCAGTTCTTC. Protein product: CASSLESGGSYNEQFF.

The chain couples TRBV7-9 to TRBJ2-7; D possibly corresponds to TRBD2 (6 bases). The germline gives CDR1 SEHNR, CDR2 FQNEAQ (reference sequence). With 7 bases removed from V and 1 base from J, the gap between germline ends came to 14 bases. The CDR3 is 14 residues long. In nucleotides, the CDR3 is TGTGCCAGCACCCTGGGCGGGAAGTCCTACGAGCAGTACTTC. Protein sequence: CASTLGGKSYEQYF.

The rearrangement joins TRBV19 to TRBJ2-3; 9 bases are shared with TRBD1. Germline trimming cut 6 bases from V and 4 bases from J; bases unmatched to any gene: 20. The CDR3 length is 19 residues. Germline V gene sequence: CDR1 LNHDA, CDR2 SQIVND (reference sequence). The CDR3 region has the DNA TGTGCCAGTAGCGGGGTCCCGGGACAGGGTTTAAACCCTCCAGATACGCAGTATTTT. This translates into CASSGVPGQGLNPPDTQYF.

V is TRBV25-1 and J is TRBJ2-4; the match to TRBD2 covers 8 bases. The CDR3 spans 15 residues. Trimming cost V 2 bases and J 5 bases; bases outside gene matches: 5. Germline V gives CDR1 MGHDK, CDR2 SYGVNS. The CDR3 nucleotides are TGTGCCAGCAGTGAACGGGGGGGTCGCCAAAACATTCAGTACTTC. It is translated as CASSERGGRQNIQYF.

Note on this clone: This sample also contains other DNA sequences that code for the same CDR3. The chain recombines TRBV7-9 with TRBJ1-1; 10 bases are shared with TRBD1. V lost 5 bases and J lost 5; bases outside the gene matches: 5. Germline CDR1 SEHNR, CDR2 FQNEAQ (reference sequence). The CDR3 is 14 amino acids. The chain's CDR3 is CASSTRQGATEAFF. The CDR3 nucleotides are TGTGCCAGCAGCACCCGACAGGGGGCAACTGAAGCTTTCTTT.

The rearrangement joins TRBV28 to TRBJ2-6; tentative D call: TRBD1 (6 bases). Looked up from germline, CDR1 is MDHEN and CDR2 is SYDVKM. Trimming left V 7 bases short and J 4 bases short, with 14 bases between. The CDR3 has 15 residues. The CDR3 sequence is CASIPRGSGANVLTF. The CDR3 DNA follows: TGTGCCAGCATCCCCAGGGGATCGGGGGCCAACGTCCTGACTTTC.

The chain is built from TRBV11-2 and TRBJ2-1; 8 positions match TRBD1. Trimming at V came to 3 bases and at J to 9 bases, leaving 19 bases not matched to a gene. The CDR3 length is 18 residues. The V gene's germline CDR1 is SGHAT and CDR2 FQNNGV. The CDR3 DNA reads TGTGCCAGCAGCTTCACCTCCACGGGACAGGTCCCGACTAGTGAGCAGTTCTTC. It is translated as CASSFTSTGQVPTSEQFF.

V gene TRBV28 combines with J gene TRBJ1-6, with D possibly being TRBD1 (6 bases). Trimming removed 6 bases from V and 7 bases from J, with 10 bases in between. Germline V gene data show CDR1 as MDHEN and CDR2 as SYDVKM. The CDR3 spans 13 residues. This chain's CDR3 is CASRGTLNSPLHF. The DNA of the CDR3 is TGTGCCAGCAGGGGGACACTGAATTCACCCCTCCACTTT.

The V and J genes are TRBV29-1 and TRBJ2-1; 9 bases fit TRBD2. V was clipped by 7 bases and J by 8 bases; unmatched bases: 12. CDR3 size: 14 residues. Germline values: CDR1 SQVTM, CDR2 ANQGSEA. As DNA, the CDR3 is TGCAGCGGAGGGGGAGGACTAGCGAAGGATGAGCAGTTCTTC. Its translation is CSGGGGLAKDEQFF.

The chain recombines TRBV7-2 with TRBJ1-5; D uncertain. Germline V gene lookup returns CDR1 SGHTA and CDR2 FQGNSA. The V end lost 1 base, the J end lost 7 bases, and 8 bases lay between the germline ends. This CDR3 is built from 13 residues. Written as DNA, the CDR3 is TGTGCCAGCAGCTTAGTCTGGAGCCAGCCCCAGCATTTT. Amino acid sequence: CASSLVWSQPQHF.